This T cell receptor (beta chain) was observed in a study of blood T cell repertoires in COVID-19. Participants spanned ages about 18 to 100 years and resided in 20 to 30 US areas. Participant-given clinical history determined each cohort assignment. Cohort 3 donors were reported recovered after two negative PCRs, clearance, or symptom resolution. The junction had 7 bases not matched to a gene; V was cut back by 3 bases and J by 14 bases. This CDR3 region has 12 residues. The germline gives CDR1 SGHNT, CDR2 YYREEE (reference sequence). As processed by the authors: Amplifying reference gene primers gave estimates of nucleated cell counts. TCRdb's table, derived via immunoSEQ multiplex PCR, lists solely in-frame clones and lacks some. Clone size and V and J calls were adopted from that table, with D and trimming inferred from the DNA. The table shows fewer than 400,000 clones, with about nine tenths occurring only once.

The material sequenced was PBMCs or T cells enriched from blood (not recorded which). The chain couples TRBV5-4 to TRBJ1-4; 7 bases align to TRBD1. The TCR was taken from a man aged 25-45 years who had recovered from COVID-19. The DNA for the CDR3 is TGTGCCAGCAGCTCCACGGGACAGAAGCTGTTTTTT. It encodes CASSSTGQKLFF.